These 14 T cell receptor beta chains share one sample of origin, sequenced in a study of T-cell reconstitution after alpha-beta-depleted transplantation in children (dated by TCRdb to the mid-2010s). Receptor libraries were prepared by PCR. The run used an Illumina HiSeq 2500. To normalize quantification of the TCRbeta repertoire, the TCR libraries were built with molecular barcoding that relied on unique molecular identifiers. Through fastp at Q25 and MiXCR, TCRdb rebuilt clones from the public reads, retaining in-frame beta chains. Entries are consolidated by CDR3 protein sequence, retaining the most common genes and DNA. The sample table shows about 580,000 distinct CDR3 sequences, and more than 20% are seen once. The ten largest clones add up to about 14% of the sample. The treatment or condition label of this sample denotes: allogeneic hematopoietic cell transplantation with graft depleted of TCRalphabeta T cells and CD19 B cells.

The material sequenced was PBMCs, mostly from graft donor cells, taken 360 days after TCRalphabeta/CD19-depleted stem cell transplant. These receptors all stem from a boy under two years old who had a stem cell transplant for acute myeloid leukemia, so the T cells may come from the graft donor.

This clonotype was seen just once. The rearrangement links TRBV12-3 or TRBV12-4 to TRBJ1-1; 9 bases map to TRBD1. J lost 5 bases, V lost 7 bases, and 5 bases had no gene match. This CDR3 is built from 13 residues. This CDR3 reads CASNDRGGTEAFF. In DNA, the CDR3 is TGTGCCAGCAACGACAGGGGGGGGACTGAAGCTTTCTTT.

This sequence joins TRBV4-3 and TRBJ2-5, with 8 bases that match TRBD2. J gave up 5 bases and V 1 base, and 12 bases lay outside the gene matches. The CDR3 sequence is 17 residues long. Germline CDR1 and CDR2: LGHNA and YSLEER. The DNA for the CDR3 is TGCGCCAGCAGCCAAGGCGGACCCGGGACTAGGGGGGAGACCCAGTACTTC. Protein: CASSQGGPGTRGETQYF.

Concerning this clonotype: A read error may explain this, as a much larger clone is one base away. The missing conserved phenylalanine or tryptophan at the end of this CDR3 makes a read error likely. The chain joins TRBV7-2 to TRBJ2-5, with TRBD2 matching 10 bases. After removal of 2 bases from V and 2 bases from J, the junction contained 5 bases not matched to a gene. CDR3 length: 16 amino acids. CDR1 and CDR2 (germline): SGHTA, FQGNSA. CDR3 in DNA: TGTGCCAGCAGCTTACGGGGTAGCGGGGGGCAAGAGACCCAGTACCTC. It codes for CASSLRGSGGQETQYL.

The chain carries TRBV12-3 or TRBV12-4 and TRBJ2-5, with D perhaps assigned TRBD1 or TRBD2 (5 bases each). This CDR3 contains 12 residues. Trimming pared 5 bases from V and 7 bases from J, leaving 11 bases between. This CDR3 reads CASSTLGGTQYF. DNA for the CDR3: TGTGCCAGCAGTACGCTTGGGGGGACCCAGTACTTC.

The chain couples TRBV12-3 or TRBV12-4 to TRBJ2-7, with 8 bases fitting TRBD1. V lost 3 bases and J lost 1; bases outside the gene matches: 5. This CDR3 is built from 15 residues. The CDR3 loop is CASSFRTGRSYEQYF. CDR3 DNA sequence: TGTGCCAGCAGTTTCAGGACAGGGCGATCCTACGAGCAGTACTTC.

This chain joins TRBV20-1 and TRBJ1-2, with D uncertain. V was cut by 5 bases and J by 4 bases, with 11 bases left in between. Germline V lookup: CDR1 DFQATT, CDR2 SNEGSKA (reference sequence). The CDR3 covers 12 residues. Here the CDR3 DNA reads TGCAGTGCTTGCCCCGACGGCTATGGCTACACCTTC. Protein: CSACPDGYGYTF.

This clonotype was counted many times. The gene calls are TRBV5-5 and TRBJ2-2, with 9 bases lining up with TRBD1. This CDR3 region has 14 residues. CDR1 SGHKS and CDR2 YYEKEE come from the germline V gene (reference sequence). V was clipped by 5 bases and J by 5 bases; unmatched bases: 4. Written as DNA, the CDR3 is TGTGCCAGCAGAGGGGACAGGGAGACCGGGGAGCTGTTTTTT. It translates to CASRGDRETGELFF.

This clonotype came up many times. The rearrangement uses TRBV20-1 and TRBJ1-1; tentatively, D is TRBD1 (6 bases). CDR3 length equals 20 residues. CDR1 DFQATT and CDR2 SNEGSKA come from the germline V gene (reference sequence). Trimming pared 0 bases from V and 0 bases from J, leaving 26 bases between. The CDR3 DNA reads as TGCAGTGCTAGAGATCCATTGGGGGTAGGGCGAAGGGGGATGAACACTGAAGCTTTCTTT. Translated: CSARDPLGVGRRGMNTEAFF.

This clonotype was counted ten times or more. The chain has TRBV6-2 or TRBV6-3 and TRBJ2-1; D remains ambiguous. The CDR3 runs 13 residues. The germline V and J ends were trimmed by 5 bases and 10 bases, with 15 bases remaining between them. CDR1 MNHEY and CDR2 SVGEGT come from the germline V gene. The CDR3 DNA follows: TGTGCCAGCAGTCGCCCTTCCCCGGCCGAGCAGTTCTTC. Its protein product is CASSRPSPAEQFF.

Here the CDR3 DNA reads TGTGCCAGCAGCGGACTAGCGCTGAACACCGGGGAGCTGTTTTTT. Its protein product is CASSGLALNTGELFF. The chain has TRBV7-6 and TRBJ2-2, with 9 bases fitting TRBD2. Per germline, CDR1 SGHVS and CDR2 FNYEAQ. The CDR3 is 15 residues long. J lost 1 base, V lost 5 bases, and 2 bases had no gene match.

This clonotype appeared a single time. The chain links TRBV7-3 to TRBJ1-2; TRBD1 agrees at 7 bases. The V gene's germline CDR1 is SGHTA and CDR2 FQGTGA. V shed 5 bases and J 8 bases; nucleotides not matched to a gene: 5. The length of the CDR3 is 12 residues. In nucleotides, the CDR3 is TGTGCCAGCAGCCAGACAGGGACCGGCTACACCTTC. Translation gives CASSQTGTGYTF.

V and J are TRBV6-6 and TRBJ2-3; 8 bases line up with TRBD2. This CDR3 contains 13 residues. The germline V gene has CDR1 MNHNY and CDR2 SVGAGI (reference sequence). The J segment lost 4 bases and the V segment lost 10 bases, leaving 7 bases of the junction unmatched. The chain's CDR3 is CATRAGGPDTQYF. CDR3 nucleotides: TGTGCCACCCGGGCGGGGGGCCCAGATACGCAGTATTTT.

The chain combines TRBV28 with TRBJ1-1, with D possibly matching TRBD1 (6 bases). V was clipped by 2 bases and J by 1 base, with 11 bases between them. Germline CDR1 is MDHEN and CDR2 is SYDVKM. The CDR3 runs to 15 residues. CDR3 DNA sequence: TGTGCCAGCAGTTTAACAGGGTTATGGAACACTGAAGCTTTCTTT. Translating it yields CASSLTGLWNTEAFF.

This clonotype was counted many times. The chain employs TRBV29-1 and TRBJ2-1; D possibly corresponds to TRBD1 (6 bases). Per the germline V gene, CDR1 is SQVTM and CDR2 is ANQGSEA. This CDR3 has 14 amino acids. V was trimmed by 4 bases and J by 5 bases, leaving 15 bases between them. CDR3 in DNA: TGCAGCGTTGGCTGGACAGATATTAACAATGAGCAGTTCTTC. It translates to CSVGWTDINNEQFF.